The present TCR beta chain was sequenced within a study of blood T cell repertoires in COVID-19. The CDR3 has 14 amino acids. The germline V gene encodes CDR1 LGHNT and CDR2 FRNRAP. The V segment lost 6 bases and the J segment 3 bases; nucleotides outside the gene matches: 5. Using immunoSEQ multiplex PCR, the repertoire was profiled, and TCRdb retains in-frame clones only, with some absent. The sample has tens of thousands of clones; approximately 78% are singletons. The sample comprised peripheral blood. The TCR originated in a man aged 80 or over with acute or convalescent COVID-19. V gene TRBV12-5 combines with J gene TRBJ1-5, with TRBD1 matching 7 bases. The CDR3 loop reads CASGGDSNNQPQHF. CDR3 DNA: TGTGCTAGTGGCGGGGACAGTAACAATCAGCCCCAGCATTTT.